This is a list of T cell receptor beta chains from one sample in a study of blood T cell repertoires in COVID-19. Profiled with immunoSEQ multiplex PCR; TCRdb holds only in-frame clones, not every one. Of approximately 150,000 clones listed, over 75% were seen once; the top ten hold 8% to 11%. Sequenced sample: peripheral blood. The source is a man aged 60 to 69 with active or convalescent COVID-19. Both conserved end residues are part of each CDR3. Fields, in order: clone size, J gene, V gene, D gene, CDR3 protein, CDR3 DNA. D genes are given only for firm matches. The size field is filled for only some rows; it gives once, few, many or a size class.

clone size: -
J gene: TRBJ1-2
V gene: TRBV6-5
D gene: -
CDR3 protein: CASSYRASGHGGYTF
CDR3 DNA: TGTGCCAGCAGTTACAGGGCTTCGGGACATGGTGGCTACACCTTC

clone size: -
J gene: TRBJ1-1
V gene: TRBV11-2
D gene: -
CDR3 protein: CASSRERDTEAFF
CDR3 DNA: TGTGCCAGCAGCCGGGAGCGGGACACTGAAGCTTTCTTT

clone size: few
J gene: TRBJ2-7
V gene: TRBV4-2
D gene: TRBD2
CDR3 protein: CASSQEASGSYEQYF
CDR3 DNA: TGTGCCAGCAGCCAAGAGGCTAGCGGTTCCTACGAGCAGTACTTC

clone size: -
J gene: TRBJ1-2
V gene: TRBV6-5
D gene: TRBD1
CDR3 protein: CASSYSRGLGGYTF
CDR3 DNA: TGTGCCAGCAGTTACTCTAGGGGGCTGGGCGGCTACACCTTC

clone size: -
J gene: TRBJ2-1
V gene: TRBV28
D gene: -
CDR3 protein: CASSLSRVSYNEQFF
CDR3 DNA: TGTGCCAGCAGTTTAAGTCGCGTCTCCTACAATGAGCAGTTCTTC

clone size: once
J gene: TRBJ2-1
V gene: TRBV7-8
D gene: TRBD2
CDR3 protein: CASSLAKLAGVEQFF
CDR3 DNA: TGTGCCAGCAGCTTAGCGAAACTAGCGGGAGTTGAGCAGTTCTTC

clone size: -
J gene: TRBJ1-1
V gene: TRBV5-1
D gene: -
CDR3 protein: CASFESAGTEAFF
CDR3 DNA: TGCGCCAGCTTCGAGAGTGCGGGCACTGAAGCTTTCTTT

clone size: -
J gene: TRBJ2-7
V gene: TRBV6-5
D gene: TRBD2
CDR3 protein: CASSYGVLAGRHEQYF
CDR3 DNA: TGTGCCAGCAGTTACGGGGTACTAGCGGGCCGACACGAGCAGTACTTC

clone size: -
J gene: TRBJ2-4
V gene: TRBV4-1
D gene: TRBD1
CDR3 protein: CASRPTGANLAKNIQYF
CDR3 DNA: TGCGCCAGCAGACCGACAGGGGCCAATTTAGCCAAAAACATTCAGTACTTC

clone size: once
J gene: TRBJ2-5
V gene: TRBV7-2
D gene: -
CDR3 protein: CASSPRYSLQETQYF
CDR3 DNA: TGTGCCAGCAGCCCACGGTACAGCCTCCAAGAGACCCAGTACTTC

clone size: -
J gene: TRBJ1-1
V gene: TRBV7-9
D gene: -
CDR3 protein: CASSLDSNTEAFF
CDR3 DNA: TGTGCCAGCAGCCTAGACAGCAACACTGAAGCTTTCTTT

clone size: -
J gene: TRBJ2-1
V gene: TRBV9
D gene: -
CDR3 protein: CASSVGSGQYNEQFF
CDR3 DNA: TGTGCCAGCAGCGTAGGGTCGGGACAATACAATGAGCAGTTCTTC

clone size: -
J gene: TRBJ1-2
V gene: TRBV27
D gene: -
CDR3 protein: CASSLRGLNGYTF
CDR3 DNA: TGTGCCAGCAGTTTACGGGGACTGAATGGCTACACCTTC

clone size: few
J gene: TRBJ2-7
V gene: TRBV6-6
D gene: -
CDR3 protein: CASRSVYEQYF
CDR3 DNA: TGTGCCAGCAGATCGGTCTACGAGCAGTACTTC

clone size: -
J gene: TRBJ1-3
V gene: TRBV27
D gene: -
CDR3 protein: CASSFRGWGGNTIYF
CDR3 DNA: TGTGCCAGCAGTTTCAGGGGATGGGGTGGAAACACCATATATTTT

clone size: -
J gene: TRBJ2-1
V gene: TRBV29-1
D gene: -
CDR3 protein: CSVGAAGNEQFF
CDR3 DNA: TGCAGCGTTGGGGCGGCGGGGAATGAGCAGTTCTTC

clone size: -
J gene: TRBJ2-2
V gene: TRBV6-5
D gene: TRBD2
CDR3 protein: CASSYGGVTGELFF
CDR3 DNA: TGTGCCAGCAGTTACGGGGGGGTCACCGGGGAGCTGTTTTTT

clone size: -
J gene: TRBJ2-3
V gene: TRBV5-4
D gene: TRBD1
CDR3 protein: CASSMGQDTDTQYF
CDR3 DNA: TGTGCCAGCAGCATGGGACAGGACACAGATACGCAGTATTTT

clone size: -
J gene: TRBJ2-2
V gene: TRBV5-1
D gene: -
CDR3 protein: CASRRPGTNTGELFF
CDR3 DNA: TGCGCCAGCAGGCGGCCGGGTACGAACACCGGGGAGCTGTTTTTT

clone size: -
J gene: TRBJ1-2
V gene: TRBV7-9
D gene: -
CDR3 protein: CASSRAEARDGYTF
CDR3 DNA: TGTGCCAGCAGCAGGGCCGAAGCCAGGGATGGCTACACCTTC

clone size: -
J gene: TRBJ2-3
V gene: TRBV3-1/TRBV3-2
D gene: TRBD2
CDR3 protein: CASSHRLAGGLAADTQYF
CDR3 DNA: TGTGCCAGCAGCCATAGACTAGCGGGAGGCCTGGCGGCAGATACGCAGTATTTT

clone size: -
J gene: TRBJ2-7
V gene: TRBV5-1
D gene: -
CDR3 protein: CASSLWRAGGTYEQYF
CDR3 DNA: TGCGCCAGCAGCTTGTGGAGGGCAGGGGGTACCTACGAGCAGTACTTC

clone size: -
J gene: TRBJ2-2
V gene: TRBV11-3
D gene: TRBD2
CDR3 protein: CASSLGSGTNTGELFF
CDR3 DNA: TGTGCCAGCAGCTTAGGGAGCGGGACGAACACCGGGGAGCTGTTTTTT

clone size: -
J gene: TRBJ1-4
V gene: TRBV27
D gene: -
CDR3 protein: CASSSLQNEKLFF
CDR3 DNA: TGTGCCAGCAGTTCTCTACAGAATGAAAAACTGTTTTTT

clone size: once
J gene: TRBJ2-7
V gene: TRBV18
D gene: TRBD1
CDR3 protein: CASSPQTGVEYEQYF
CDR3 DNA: TGTGCCAGCTCACCTCAAACAGGGGTCGAATACGAGCAGTACTTC

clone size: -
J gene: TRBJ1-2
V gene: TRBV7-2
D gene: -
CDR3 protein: CASSPTTGYGYTF
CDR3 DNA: TGTGCCAGCAGCCCGACGACGGGTTATGGCTACACCTTC

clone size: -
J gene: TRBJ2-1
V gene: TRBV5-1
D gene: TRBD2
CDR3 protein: CASRGTSGTYNEQFF
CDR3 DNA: TGCGCCAGCCGAGGGACTAGCGGGACCTACAATGAGCAGTTCTTC

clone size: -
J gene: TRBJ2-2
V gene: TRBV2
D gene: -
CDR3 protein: CASSESGGLTGELFF
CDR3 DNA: TGTGCCAGCAGTGAATCAGGGGGACTCACCGGGGAGCTGTTTTTT

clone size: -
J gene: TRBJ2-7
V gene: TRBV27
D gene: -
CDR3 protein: CASSLDSWGSYEQYF
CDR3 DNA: TGTGCCAGCAGTTTAGACAGTTGGGGATCCTACGAGCAGTACTTC

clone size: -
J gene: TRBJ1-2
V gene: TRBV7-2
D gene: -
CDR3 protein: CASSLVRGYTF
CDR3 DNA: TGTGCCAGCAGCTTAGTTCGTGGCTACACCTTC

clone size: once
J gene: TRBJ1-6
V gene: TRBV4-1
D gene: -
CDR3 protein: CASSQALSLSSYNSPLHF
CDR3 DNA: TGCGCCAGCAGCCAAGCGCTCTCCCTGAGCTCCTATAATTCACCCCTCCACTTT

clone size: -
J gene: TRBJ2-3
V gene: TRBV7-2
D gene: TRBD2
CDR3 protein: CASSLVAGYTDTQYF
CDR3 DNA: TGTGCCAGCAGCCTCGTAGCGGGGTACACAGATACGCAGTATTTT

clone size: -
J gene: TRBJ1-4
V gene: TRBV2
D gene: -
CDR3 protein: CASSPGGREEKLFF
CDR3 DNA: TGTGCCAGCAGCCCCGGAGGGAGGGAGGAAAAACTGTTTTTT

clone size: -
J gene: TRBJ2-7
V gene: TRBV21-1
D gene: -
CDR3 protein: CASTHKDRGQTYEQYF
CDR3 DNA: TGTGCCAGCACCCACAAAGATAGGGGGCAGACCTACGAGCAGTACTTC

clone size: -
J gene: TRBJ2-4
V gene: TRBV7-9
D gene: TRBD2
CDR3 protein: CASSPLGLAGGRRDIQYF
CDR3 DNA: TGTGCCAGCAGCCCATTGGGACTAGCGGGAGGTCGCCGGGACATTCAGTACTTC

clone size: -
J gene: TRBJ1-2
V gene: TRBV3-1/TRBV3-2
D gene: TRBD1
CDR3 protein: CASSPDTGTGSYGYTF
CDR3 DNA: TGTGCCAGCAGCCCCGACACCGGGACAGGGAGCTATGGCTACACCTTC

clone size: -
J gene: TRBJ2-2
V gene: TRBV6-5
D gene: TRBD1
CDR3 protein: CASRYTGGNTGELFF
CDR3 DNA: TGTGCCAGCAGATATACAGGGGGAAACACCGGGGAGCTGTTTTTT

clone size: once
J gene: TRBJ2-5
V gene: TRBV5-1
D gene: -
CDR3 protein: CASSLLYGAGETQYF
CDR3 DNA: TGCGCCAGCAGCTTGTTATACGGGGCGGGGGAGACCCAGTACTTC

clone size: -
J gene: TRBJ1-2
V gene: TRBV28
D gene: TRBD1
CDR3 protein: CASTGTGGIGYTF
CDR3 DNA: TGTGCCAGCACCGGGACAGGGGGCATAGGCTACACCTTC

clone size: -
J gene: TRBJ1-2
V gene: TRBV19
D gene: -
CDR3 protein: CASSIGQENYGYTF
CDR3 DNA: TGTGCCAGTAGTATAGGACAGGAGAACTATGGCTACACCTTC

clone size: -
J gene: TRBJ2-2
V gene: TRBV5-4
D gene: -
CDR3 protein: CASSLLGRAGELFF
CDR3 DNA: TGTGCCAGCAGCTTGTTAGGGAGAGCCGGGGAGCTGTTTTTT

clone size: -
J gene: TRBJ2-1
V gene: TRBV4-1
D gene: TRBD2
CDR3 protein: CASSLETLAGPYNEQFF
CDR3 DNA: TGCGCCAGCAGCCTAGAAACTCTAGCGGGACCCTACAATGAGCAGTTCTTC

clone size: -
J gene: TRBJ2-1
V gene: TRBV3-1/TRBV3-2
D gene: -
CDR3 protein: CASSPWTALLNEQFF
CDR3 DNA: TGTGCCAGCAGCCCTTGGACAGCTCTGCTGAATGAGCAGTTCTTC

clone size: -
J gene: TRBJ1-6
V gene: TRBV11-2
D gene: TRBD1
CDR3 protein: CASSLVPGQGHSPLHF
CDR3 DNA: TGTGCCAGCAGCTTAGTTCCGGGACAGGGGCATTCACCCCTCCACTTT

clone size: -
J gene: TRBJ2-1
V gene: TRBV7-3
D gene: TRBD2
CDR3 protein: CASSTQGLAGNEQFF
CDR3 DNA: TGTGCCAGCAGTACCCAGGGACTAGCGGGCAATGAGCAGTTCTTC

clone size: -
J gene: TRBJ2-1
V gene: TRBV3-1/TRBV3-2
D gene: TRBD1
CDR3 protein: CASSPGTGYNEQFF
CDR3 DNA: TGTGCCAGCAGCCCAGGGACAGGCTACAATGAGCAGTTCTTC